The 8 T cell receptor beta chains presented below share a single source sample, sequenced in a study of blood T cells in healthy people across ages. A second PCR, run for roughly 7 to 11 cycles, used a sample-barcoded 5' primer plus a J-beta primer mix. TCRdb itself ran the 5' RACE reads through MiXCR, one entry per CDR3 protein. The table includes about 1,400,000 distinct CDR3 sequences, 45% to 70% detected once. The sequenced sample was blood. These TCRs come from a man younger than 35 in good health.

This clonotype was counted only a few times. The chain is built from TRBV10-2 and TRBJ2-7; TRBD2 matches 13 bases. Germline V CDR1 and CDR2: WSHSY, SAAADI. CDR3 length: 19 amino acids. J gave up 0 bases and V 2 bases, and 10 bases lay outside the gene matches. This CDR3 reads CASSELPGLAGIYSYEQYF. In DNA form, the CDR3 reads TGCGCCAGCAGTGAGCTACCGGGACTAGCGGGAATATACTCCTACGAGCAGTACTTC.

CDR3 DNA: TGTGCCAGCAGCTTATTTGAAGGGAATTCACCCCTCCACTTT. Residues: CASSLFEGNSPLHF. The rearrangement uses TRBV7-9 and TRBJ1-6, with D hard to call. V was cut by 2 bases and J by 7 bases, with 9 bases left in between. Germline CDR1 SEHNR, CDR2 FQNEAQ (reference sequence). The CDR3 contains 14 residues.

This clonotype was counted a few times. The gene calls are TRBV21-1 and TRBJ2-5; the table's D call, TRBD1, has no DNA check behind it. TRBV21-1 is deemed a pseudogene. The CDR3 covers 14 residues. The CDR3 DNA sequence: TGTGCCAGCAGCAAAGGCCCCGAGGCGGAGACCCAGTACTTC. This sequence encodes CASSKGPEAETQYF.

This clonotype occurred many times. The rearrangement joins TRBV12-3 or TRBV12-4 to TRBJ1-2; 10 bases match TRBD1. Trimming took 5 bases from V and 6 from J; bases not matched to a gene: 9. The CDR3 extends over 15 amino acids. CDR3 amino acids: CASSPPGTGAHGYTF. CDR3 DNA sequence: TGTGCCAGCAGTCCCCCCGGGACAGGGGCCCATGGCTACACCTTC.

This clonotype was seen a few times. This chain joins TRBV11-2 and TRBJ2-1, with a tentative D call TRBD2 (5 bases). Germline-derived CDR1 and CDR2 are SGHAT and FQNNGV. CDR3 length: 16 amino acids. V lost 0 bases and J lost 6, with 15 bases in between. This CDR3 reads CASSLDLSLAVNEQFF. The CDR3 DNA reads TGTGCCAGCAGCTTAGATCTGAGCCTAGCTGTCAATGAGCAGTTCTTC.

The chain is built from TRBV12-3 or TRBV12-4 and TRBJ1-2; 7 nucleotides line up with TRBD1. Trimming at V came to 7 bases and at J to 4 bases, leaving 12 bases not matched to a gene. This CDR3 has 15 amino acids. The CDR3 DNA follows: TGTGCCAGCACCGACGGGCAGGGGGATATCTATGGCTACACCTTC. It yields the protein CASTDGQGDIYGYTF.

The CDR3 here is CASSLALGASYNEQFF. CDR3 bases: TGCGCCAGCAGCTTGGCCTTGGGGGCCTCCTACAATGAGCAGTTCTTC. V and J are TRBV5-1 and TRBJ2-1, with D possibly matching TRBD1 (6 bases). The CDR3 sequence is 16 residues long. With 0 bases removed from V and 0 bases from J, the gap between germline ends came to 10 bases. In germline, CDR1 is SGHRS, CDR2 YFSETQ. Complete variable domain (other parts from reference TRBV5-1 and TRBJ2-1): KAGVTQTPRYLIKTRGQQVTLSCSPISGHRSVSWYQQTPGQGLQFLFEYFSETQRNKGNFPGRFSGRQFSNSRSEMNVSTLELGDSALYLCASSLALGASYNEQFFGPGTRLTVL.

V and J are TRBV30 and TRBJ2-5; 12 bases fit TRBD1. The germline gives CDR1 GTSNPN, CDR2 SVGIG (reference sequence). Germline trimming cut 8 bases from V and 5 bases from J; bases unmatched to any gene: 6. This CDR3 is built from 13 residues. In DNA, the CDR3 is TGTGCCCTAGGGACAGGGGGCATGGAGACCCAGTACTTC. Translation: CALGTGGMETQYF. The variable domain in full, completed from reference TRBV30 and TRBJ2-5, reads SQTIHQWPATLVQPVGSPLSLECTVEGTSNPNLYWYRQAAGRGLQLLFYSVGIGQISSEVPQNLSASRPQDRQFILSSKKLLLSDSGFYLCALGTGGMETQYFGPGTRLLVL.